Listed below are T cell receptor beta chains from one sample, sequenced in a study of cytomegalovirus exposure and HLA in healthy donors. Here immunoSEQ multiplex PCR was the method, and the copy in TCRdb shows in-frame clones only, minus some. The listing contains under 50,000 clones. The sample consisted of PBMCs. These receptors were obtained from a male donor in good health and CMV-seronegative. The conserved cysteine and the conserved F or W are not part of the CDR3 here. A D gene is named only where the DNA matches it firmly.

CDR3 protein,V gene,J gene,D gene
ASTDRNYGYT,TRBV6-5,TRBJ1-2,.
ASSTRDIT,TRBV6-1,TRBJ1-2,.
ASSTQGHQPQH,TRBV19,TRBJ1-5,.
AWRGQGMNTEAF,TRBV30,TRBJ1-1,TRBD1
ASSLTGTNYGYT,TRBV19,TRBJ1-2,.
SVLNRGEAF,TRBV29-1,TRBJ1-1,TRBD1
ASSLGQGAGTGELF,TRBV9,TRBJ2-2,TRBD1
ASSLAQGRRRGYT,TRBV5-6,TRBJ1-2,.
ASSQGILQETQY,TRBV4-1,TRBJ2-5,.
ACTPGQGESDTQY,TRBV30,TRBJ2-3,TRBD1
ASTLTGEEAEAF,TRBV19,TRBJ1-1,TRBD1
ASSVGQGDSPLH,TRBV9,TRBJ1-6,TRBD1
ASSERMGLDNEQF,TRBV2,TRBJ2-1,.
ASSFSGQGSYEQY,TRBV19,TRBJ2-7,TRBD1
ASSPPRNTIY,TRBV18,TRBJ1-3,.
ASSQEIRTGGAYGYT,TRBV4-2,TRBJ1-2,TRBD1
ASSFRGYGYT,TRBV7-9,TRBJ1-2,.
AWDRGAF,TRBV30,TRBJ1-1,TRBD1
AISESEGRGVSPLH,TRBV10-3,TRBJ1-6,TRBD1
ASSLPTSRLNTGELF,TRBV5-4,TRBJ2-2,TRBD2
AWTVGVSYNEQF,TRBV30,TRBJ2-1,.
ASSAFDRGSSYNEQF,TRBV5-1,TRBJ2-1,TRBD1
ASSVVEAGLDEQY,TRBV9,TRBJ2-7,TRBD2
ASRGQGQETQY,TRBV6-1,TRBJ2-5,TRBD1
ASSSTRDRFYEQY,TRBV6-5,TRBJ2-7,TRBD1
ASRPTGELTEAF,TRBV5-6,TRBJ1-1,.
ASSFQVDQETQY,TRBV5-1,TRBJ2-5,.
ASSDTRRGGYNQPQH,TRBV6-1,TRBJ1-5,.
ASSPSGRNLLSYEQY,TRBV4-1,TRBJ2-7,.
AWNERQGIWDTQY,TRBV30,TRBJ2-3,TRBD1
ASSSRSSGTTDGQPQH,TRBV27,TRBJ1-5,.
AWSSTGIRNSPLH,TRBV30,TRBJ1-6,.
ASIQGKSNYGYT,TRBV27,TRBJ1-2,.
ASSSGLAAGELF,TRBV7-9,TRBJ2-2,TRBD2
ASSIQGYQETQY,TRBV19,TRBJ2-5,.
ASSQAGYNEQF,TRBV4-3,TRBJ2-1,.
ASSQGHSTSSGNQPQH,TRBV4-1,TRBJ1-5,.
ASSVAGGFGSSYNEQF,TRBV9,TRBJ2-1,.
ASSRRGSRNTEAF,TRBV6-5,TRBJ1-1,.
ASSPLTGYEQY,TRBV27,TRBJ2-7,.
SVPQGTEAF,TRBV29-1,TRBJ1-1,TRBD1
ASSLGGLYGYT,TRBV13,TRBJ1-2,.
ASSQEAGSEQY,TRBV4-1,TRBJ2-7,.
ASSYSGTDGYT,TRBV6-6,TRBJ1-2,TRBD1
ASSRDRGDDEQY,TRBV2,TRBJ2-7,TRBD1
ASSYSGLGGGTEAF,TRBV6-5,TRBJ1-1,.
AWIPLGQGTYGYT,TRBV30,TRBJ1-2,TRBD1
ASSQNPLGGTGELF,TRBV4-2,TRBJ2-2,.
ASSSRGGRTEAF,TRBV13,TRBJ1-1,.
ASSYYTEGDTEAF,TRBV6-5,TRBJ1-1,.